This T cell receptor (beta chain) was captured by sequencing in a study of T cells after yellow fever vaccination (dated by TCRdb to between 2018 and 2020). Background for the entire study: Libraries from fractions with low cell numbers were prepared with the SMART-Seq v4 Ultra Low Input RNA kit. Two healthy male donors, one aged 18 to 30 and one aged 30 to 40 years, made up the cohort. Bulk PBMC replicates and cell subsets were isolated from blood drawn at multiple timepoints before and after both primary and secondary immunization. To follow T-cell clones before and after primary and booster YFV17D yellow fever vaccination, bulk TCR alpha and beta repertoires were sequenced over time.

Points on this clonotype: Its antigen remains undetermined. Base quality data are lacking; no much larger clone is found one base away.

TCR cDNA was synthesized by 5'RACE template switching, through which a universal primer site and unique molecular identifiers were introduced. Priming of cDNA synthesis was performed from both the TCR alpha and TCR beta constant segments. Two PCR steps were used to amplify libraries, with sample barcodes and sequencing adapters being added in the second step. Sequencing of libraries was done on Illumina HiSeq 2500 (2x100 bp) or NovaSeq (2x150 bp). The study's own analysis went as follows. Reads were demultiplexed and collapsed into UMI consensus sequences with MIGEC, and V(D)J alignment was performed with MiXCR. Vaccine-responding clonotypes were identified with edgeR using replicate PBMC samples, with FDR below 0.01 and a log2 fold change above 5 up to day 15 being required. Each bulk clonotype was labeled CD4 or CD8 based on which sequenced repertoire, CD4 or CD8, contained the clonotype at higher abundance. Clones were called with MiXCR by TCRdb after fastp trimmed the public reads at Q25, and only in-frame beta chains were retained. Every distinct CDR3 protein forms one entry, paired with its most common genes and DNA. For this entry, the V and J calls and clone size follow TCRdb and not the study's own pipeline. In all, the sample holds about 340,000 distinct CDR3 sequences, and 8% to 10% of those were seen once. Roughly 18% of the sample rests with the top ten.

V was cut back by 3 bases and J by 5 bases, leaving a gap of 10 bases between them. Inclusive of the bounding cysteine and phenylalanine, the CDR3 is 14 residues long. Kept here is only the CDR3 DNA, which spans 42 bases and is read in frame from base 1. CDR1 and CDR2 were assigned from the germline V gene (reference sequence) as SEHNR and FQNEAQ. What the research found in general, with its limitations: Most clones expanded after primary vaccination (about 96% of CD4 and around nine tenths of CD8) were re-detected after the booster, suggesting that broad memory maintenance occurred. A small share of clonotypes was detected in both CD4 and CD8 compartments, with the overlap likely arising from convergent recombination. FACS-sorted repertoires could contain abundant contaminating clonotypes from the bulk population, so computational filtering was required. The study included only two donors, which limits how far the findings can be generalized. The secondary T-cell response was weaker than the primary response but faster, peaking on day 5 instead of day 15.

The treatment or condition label for this specimen denotes: live attenuated yellow fever vaccine strain. At every blood-draw timepoint, two biological replicates of bulk PBMCs were collected. A standard Ficoll-Paque protocol was used to isolate PBMCs from peripheral blood. RNA was extracted with TriZol from bulk PBMCs, CD4 and CD8 fractions, and dextramer-positive and dextramer-negative fractions. Recombination joined TRBV7-9 with TRBJ1-4; a weak D assignment points to TRBD1 (5 bases agree). The TCR sequence derives from a man between 18 and 29 years old who received the YFV17D yellow fever vaccine. The sequencing here drew on PBMCs, taken on the day of the first yellow fever vaccination. The DNA reads TGTGCCAGCAGCTTGACAGAGCTAAATGAAAAACTGTTTTTT. Its product reads: CASSLTELNEKLFF.